The source of this T cell receptor (beta chain) is a study of neoadjuvant anti-PD-1 for oral cavity cancer. Overall study: Patients without progression received a fourth nivolumab dose around day 43, then surgical resection on days 50-56.

V was cut by 1 base and J by 0 bases, with 7 bases left in between. This CDR3 contains 15 residues. Germline CDR1 and CDR2: LNHDA and SQIVND (reference sequence). Time point: after neoadjuvant nivolumab, at surgical resection. Patients had newly diagnosed, untreated stage II-IVA oral cavity squamous cell carcinoma. PBMCs were not maintained or expanded in culture before analysis. In its sample, this clone was seen a few times. The method was immunoSEQ multiplex PCR; TCRdb's version includes in-frame clones alone and lacks a portion of them. Among more than 9,500 clones, 70% to 75% were seen once, and the ten largest hold roughly 2.8%.

Source: PBMCs, taken after nivolumab (anti-PD-1) treatment. This receptor was taken from a person between 35 and 79 years old with oral cavity squamous cell carcinoma. The V call is TRBV19, the J call TRBJ1-5; D unclear. CDR3 sequence: CASSIVSGSNQPQHF. CDR3 coding DNA: TGTGCCAGTAGTATAGTAAGCGGTAGCAATCAGCCCCAGCATTTT.